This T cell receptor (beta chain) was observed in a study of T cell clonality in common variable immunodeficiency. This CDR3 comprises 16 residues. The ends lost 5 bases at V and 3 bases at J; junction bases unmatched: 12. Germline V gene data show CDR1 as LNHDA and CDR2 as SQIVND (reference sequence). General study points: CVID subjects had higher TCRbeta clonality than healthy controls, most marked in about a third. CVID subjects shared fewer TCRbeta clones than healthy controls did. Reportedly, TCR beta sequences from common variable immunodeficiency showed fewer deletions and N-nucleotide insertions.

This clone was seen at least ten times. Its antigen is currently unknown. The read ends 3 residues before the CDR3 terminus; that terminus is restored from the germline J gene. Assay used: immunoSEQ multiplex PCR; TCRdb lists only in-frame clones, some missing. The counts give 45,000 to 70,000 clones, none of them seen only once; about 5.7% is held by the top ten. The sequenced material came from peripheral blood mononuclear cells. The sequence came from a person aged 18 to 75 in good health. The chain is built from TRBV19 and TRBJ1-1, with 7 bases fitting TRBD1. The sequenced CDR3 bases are TGTGCCAGTAGTCCGCCCCGACAGGGAAGTTACACTGAA. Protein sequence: CASSPPRQGSYTE. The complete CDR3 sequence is CASSPPRQGSYTEAFF.